This is a list of T cell receptor beta chains from one sample in a study of blood T cell repertoires in COVID-19. Clones were read by immunoSEQ multiplex PCR, and TCRdb kept only the in-frame ones, dropping some. Altogether 70,000 to 85,000 clones are present, about 82% being singletons, with the ten largest covering roughly 16%. The sequenced material came from peripheral blood. The source is a woman over 75 with acute or convalescent COVID-19. Both conserved end residues are trimmed from each CDR3.

>11|TRBV5-1
ASSLGQNYGYT
>14|TRBV7-2
ASSFESQRGGYEQY
>14|TRBV5-1
ASSLEPTGSTGELF
>13|TRBV5-1
ASSLRAPGNGELF
>12|TRBV21-1
ASSKGGGGDTQY
>13|TRBV10-3
AISESFGGNYGYT
>11|TRBV12-3/TRBV12-4
ASTFLSGNTIY
>12|TRBV9
ASSRSSAYYEQF
>14|TRBV2
ASSDDRGHGANVLT
>13|TRBV7-7
ASSSDSGAWETQY